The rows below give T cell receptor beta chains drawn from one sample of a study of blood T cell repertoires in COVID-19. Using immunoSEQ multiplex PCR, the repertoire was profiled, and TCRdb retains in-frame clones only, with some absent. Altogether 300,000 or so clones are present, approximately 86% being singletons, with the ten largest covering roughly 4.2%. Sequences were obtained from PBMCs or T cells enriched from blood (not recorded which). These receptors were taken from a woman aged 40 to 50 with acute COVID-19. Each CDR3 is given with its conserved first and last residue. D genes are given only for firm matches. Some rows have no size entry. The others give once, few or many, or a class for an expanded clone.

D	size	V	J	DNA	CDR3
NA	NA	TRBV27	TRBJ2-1	TGTGCCAGCAGTTTAGGCTGGAGCTCCTACAATGAGCAGTTCTTC	CASSLGWSSYNEQFF
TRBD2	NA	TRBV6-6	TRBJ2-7	TGTGCCAGCAGTCACGGCGCTACGGGGGAGGGCCGTTCCTACGAGCAGTACTTC	CASSHGATGEGRSYEQYF
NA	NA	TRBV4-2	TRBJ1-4	TGTGCCAGCAGCCAAGATAAAACTCCGCTGCCTGCTGCAAAACTGTTTTTT	CASSQDKTPLPAAKLFF
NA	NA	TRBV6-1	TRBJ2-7	TGTGCCAGCAGTGAAGCGCGGGGTAGGTCCTACGAGCAGTACTTC	CASSEARGRSYEQYF
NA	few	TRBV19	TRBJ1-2	TGTGCCAGCACAAACGGGGGAGGTAATGGCTACACCTTC	CASTNGGGNGYTF
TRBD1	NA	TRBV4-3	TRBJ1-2	TGCGCCAGCAGCCAAGCAGGGGGCGCGGCTAACTATGGCTACACCTTC	CASSQAGGAANYGYTF
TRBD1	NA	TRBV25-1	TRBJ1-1	TGTGCCAGCAAAGGACAGGGGGCGAACACTGAAGCTTTCTTT	CASKGQGANTEAFF
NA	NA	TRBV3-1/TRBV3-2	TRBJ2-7	TGTGCCAGCAGCCAGATGGGGAGACAGCAGTACTTC	CASSQMGRQQYF
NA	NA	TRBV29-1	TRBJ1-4	TGCAGCGCCCAGACAGAAATCAATGAAAAACTGTTTTTT	CSAQTEINEKLFF
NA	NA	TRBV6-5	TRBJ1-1	TGTGCCAGCGCGGCAGCGAATTCGATGAACACTGAAGCTTTCTTT	CASAAANSMNTEAFF
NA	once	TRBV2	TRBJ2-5	TGTGCCAGCAGTGTAAGACAGCAAGAGACCCAGTACTTC	CASSVRQQETQYF
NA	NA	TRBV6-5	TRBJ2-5	TGTGCCAGCAGTCGAGCCGTACACAGGGTGGGGGCCCAGTACTTC	CASSRAVHRVGAQYF
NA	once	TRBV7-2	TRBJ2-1	TGTGCCAGCAGCCCAAGAGGATTGGGGGCGGGTAACAATGAGCAGTTCTTC	CASSPRGLGAGNNEQFF
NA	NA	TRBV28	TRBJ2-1	TGTGCCAGCAGTTTACAGGATTATGAGCAGTTCTTC	CASSLQDYEQFF
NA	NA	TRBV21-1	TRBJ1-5	TGTGCCAGCAGCAAAGTTGGTGACAGACCATATAGCAATCAGCCCCAGCATTTT	CASSKVGDRPYSNQPQHF
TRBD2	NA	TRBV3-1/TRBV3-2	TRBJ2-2	TGTGCCAGCAGCCCAGCGGGGGGGCAAACCGGGGAGCTGTTTTTT	CASSPAGGQTGELFF
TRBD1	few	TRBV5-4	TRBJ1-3	TGTGCCAGCAGCCCCGGACAGGGAAGGGGAAACACCATATATTTT	CASSPGQGRGNTIYF
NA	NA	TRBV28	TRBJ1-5	TGTGCCAGCAGTCCTACTGATTATAGCAATCAGCCCCAGCATTTT	CASSPTDYSNQPQHF
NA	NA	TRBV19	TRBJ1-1	TGTGCCAGTAGTATACCCCCAGGCGCTGACACTGAAGCTTTCTTT	CASSIPPGADTEAFF
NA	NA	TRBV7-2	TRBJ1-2	TGTGCCAGCAGCTTAGTGGCAAGACTACCCTCCTACTATGGCTACACCTTC	CASSLVARLPSYYGYTF
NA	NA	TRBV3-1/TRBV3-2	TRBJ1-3	TGTGCCAGCAGCCGTCCAACAGCCTCTGGAAACACCATATATTTT	CASSRPTASGNTIYF
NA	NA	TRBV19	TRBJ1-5	TGTGCCAGTAGTATAGGGCAGGTTAGTCAGCCCCAGCATTTT	CASSIGQVSQPQHF